This TCR beta chain was documented in a study of blood T cell repertoires in COVID-19. In the study overall: Sources were T cells, B-cell-depleted T cells, or PBMCs; the material itself was cDNA or gDNA.

The assay was immunoSEQ multiplex PCR, and TCRdb's table has in-frame clones only and misses some. This sample has around 300,000 clones, with around 86% found just once. Germline V gives CDR1 ENHRY, CDR2 SYGVKD. V trimming: 7 bases; J trimming: 0 bases; junction bases outside the gene matches: 5. The CDR3 is made up of 15 amino acids. What was sequenced was peripheral blood. The rearrangement uses TRBV10-3 and TRBJ1-3; 8 nucleotides match TRBD1. This clonotype originated in a man in his fifties with active or convalescent COVID-19. As DNA, the CDR3 is TGTGCCATCATCGGACAGGGAACCTCTGGAAACACCATATATTTT. This translates into CAIIGQGTSGNTIYF.